The clone carrying this T cell receptor beta chain has a count of ten or more. The target antigen is unknown. Synthesis of cDNA was carried out by template-switch 5'RACE. The reaction used 10-nucleotide random UMIs. One entry per CDR3 protein, called by TCRdb with MiXCR from the 5' RACE reads. The sample records fewer than 55,000 distinct CDR3 sequences, about 13% being singletons. The time point is: longitudinal time-point 3. These data are taken from a study of neurological immune-mediated disorders. Trimming cost V 7 bases and J 0 bases, with 12 bases left between them. CDR3 length: 15 residues. Study-level results: TCR clonal expansion peaked in HTLV-1-associated myelopathy patients and was lowest in multiple sclerosis patients.

The sample consisted of PBMCs. The TCR comes from a male donor with HTLV-1-associated myelopathy (HAM/TSP). The chain carries TRBV12-3 or TRBV12-4 and TRBJ2-2; D not certain. In DNA, the CDR3 is TGTGCCAGCACCACGGACGGCGCGAACACCGGGGAGCTGTTTTTT. Translating gives CASTTDGANTGELFF.